In its sample, the clone carrying this T cell receptor (beta chain) was seen once. The sample originates from a study of cytomegalovirus exposure and HLA in healthy donors. Germline loops: CDR1 SGHRS, CDR2 YFSETQ. V was clipped by 3 bases and J by 5 bases; unmatched bases: 2. The length of the CDR3 is 14 residues. With 60 Vbeta and 13 Jbeta primers, the PCR was carried out. Sequencing used immunoSEQ multiplex PCR; TCRdb keeps in-frame clones, though not all of them. Among more than 80,000 clones listed, around 71% were seen once. Sequencing was carried out using PBMCs. The chain links TRBV5-1 to TRBJ2-3, with 11 bases lining up with TRBD2. The sequence was obtained from a boy younger than 18 in good health and CMV-seronegative. The CDR3 loop reads CASSSGLAGDTQYF. In DNA form, the CDR3 reads TGCGCCAGCAGCTCAGGACTAGCGGGAGATACGCAGTATTTT.